This T cell receptor beta chain was retrieved from a study of T cell responses to AZD1222 COVID-19 vaccine. Study-wide background: Researchers grouped second doses given at about 4 or about 12 weeks into one pool. Points from the study as a whole: Increased Spike-specific TCR breadth and depth were observed after two AZD1222 doses. The sample set comprised mostly white British donors with more females, and clonal diversity was possibly underestimated. Regions left unmutated in variants are reportedly the target of nearly half of spike-specific TCRs.

The V and J ends lost 9 bases and 10 bases respectively, with 18 bases between them. The CDR3 runs 13 residues. Germline V gives CDR1 LNHDA, CDR2 SQIVND (reference sequence). This clone was seen more than once but under ten times. What it binds is not known. The method was immunoSEQ multiplex PCR; TCRdb's version includes in-frame clones alone and lacks a portion of them. The sample has around 67,000 clones, about 85% seen once. The TCR sequence derives from an adult in good health. The chain uses TRBV19 and TRBJ1-4; no definite D call. The sample in question was peripheral blood, obtained on day 0 of AZD1222 vaccination. The DNA for the CDR3 is TGTGCCAGCACCGCGGACGTAAAGGGAAAACTGTTTTTT. Translating gives CASTADVKGKLFF.